Shown below are 2 T cell receptor beta chains from a single sample sequenced in a study of blood T cell repertoires in COVID-19. The table came from immunoSEQ multiplex PCR; TCRdb's copy has only in-frame clones and leaves some out. The repertoire holds approximately 200,000 clones, with approximately 88% as singletons. The specimen was PBMCs or T cells enriched from blood (not recorded which). The source is a woman in her thirties who had recovered from COVID-19.

Concerning this clone itself: At one boundary the junction diverges from the germline segment, which might be a read error. The chain carries TRBV10-1 and TRBJ1-2; no clear D gene. The CDR3 length is 9 residues. The V gene's germline CDR1 is WNHNN and CDR2 SYGVQD (reference sequence). The CDR3 coding sequence is TGCGCCAGCACTGCTTCGGGAGTCTTC. Translated: CASTASGVF.

J is TRBJ2-1 and V is TRBV6-5; 7 positions agree with TRBD2. CDR1 is MNHEY and CDR2 is SVGAGI in the germline V gene. V was clipped by 1 base and J by 5 bases; unmatched bases: 2. The CDR3 totals 14 residues. The CDR3 reads CASSYWGGNNEQFF. The CDR3 DNA reads as TGTGCCAGCAGTTACTGGGGGGGTAACAATGAGCAGTTCTTC.